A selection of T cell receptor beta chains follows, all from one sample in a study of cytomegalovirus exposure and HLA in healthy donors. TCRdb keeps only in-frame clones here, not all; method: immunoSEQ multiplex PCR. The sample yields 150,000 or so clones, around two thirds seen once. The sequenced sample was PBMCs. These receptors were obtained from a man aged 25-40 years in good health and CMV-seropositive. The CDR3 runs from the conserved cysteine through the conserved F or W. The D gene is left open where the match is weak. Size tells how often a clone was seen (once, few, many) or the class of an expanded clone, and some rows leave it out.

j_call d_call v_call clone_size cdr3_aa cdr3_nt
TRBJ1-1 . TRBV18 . CASSPGAGMNTEAFF TGTGCCAGCTCACCCGGCGCAGGGATGAACACTGAAGCTTTCTTT
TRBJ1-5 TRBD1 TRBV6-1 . CASGTGGDQPQHF TGTGCCAGCGGGACAGGGGGCGATCAGCCCCAGCATTTT
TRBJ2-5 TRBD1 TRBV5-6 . CASSSLTGQQETQYF TGTGCCAGCAGCTCTCTTACGGGACAGCAAGAGACCCAGTACTTC
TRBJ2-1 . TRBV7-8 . CASSLLAVTYNEQFF TGTGCCAGCAGCTTGTTAGCGGTTACCTACAATGAGCAGTTCTTC
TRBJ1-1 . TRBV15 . CATSRQGWNTEAFF TGTGCCACCAGCAGACAGGGATGGAACACTGAAGCTTTCTTT
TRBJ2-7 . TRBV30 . CAWSPNYEQYF TGTGCCTGGAGTCCAAACTACGAGCAGTACTTC
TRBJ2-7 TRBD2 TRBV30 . CAWNRIAGLASEQYF TGTGCCTGGAATCGTATAGCAGGACTAGCGAGCGAGCAGTACTTC
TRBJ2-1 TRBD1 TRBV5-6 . CASSLVGTGLYNEQFF TGTGCCAGCAGCTTGGTGGGGACAGGACTTTACAATGAGCAGTTCTTC
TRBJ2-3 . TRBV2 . CASSRRGSGSTDTQYF TGTGCCAGCTCCCGACGGGGTAGCGGCTCCACAGATACGCAGTATTTT
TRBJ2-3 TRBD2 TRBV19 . CASSIAASGSTDTQYF TGTGCCAGTAGTATAGCGGCTAGCGGGAGCACAGATACGCAGTATTTT
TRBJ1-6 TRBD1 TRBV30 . CAWTPLDRVGSPLHF TGTGCCTGGACCCCACTCGACAGGGTTGGATCACCCCTCCACTTT
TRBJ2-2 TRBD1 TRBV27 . CASSSGTGSIPGELFF TGTGCCAGCAGTTCCGGGACAGGGTCGATCCCCGGGGAGCTGTTTTTT
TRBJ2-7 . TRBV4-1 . CASSQAPQGYEQYF TGCGCCAGCAGCCAAGCCCCACAGGGTTACGAGCAGTACTTC
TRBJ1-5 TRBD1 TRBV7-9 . CASSPQGSNQPQHF TGTGCCAGCAGCCCACAGGGGAGCAATCAGCCCCAGCATTTT
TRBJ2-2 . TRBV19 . CASSAGGTGELFF TGTGCCAGTAGCGCAGGGGGGACCGGGGAGCTGTTTTTT
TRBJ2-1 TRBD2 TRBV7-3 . CASSVAGLAGDDNEQFF TGTGCCAGCAGCGTAGCGGGACTAGCGGGAGATGACAATGAGCAGTTCTTC
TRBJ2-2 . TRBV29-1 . CSAFEISSGLFF TGCAGCGCCTTCGAGATTAGCTCGGGGCTGTTTTTT
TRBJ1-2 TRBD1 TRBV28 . CASSLNYGTGGGYTF TGTGCCAGCAGTTTAAATTACGGGACAGGCGGTGGCTACACCTTC
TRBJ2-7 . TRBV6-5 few CASSPKLEGVREQYF TGTGCCAGCAGTCCTAAGCTTGAGGGAGTGAGAGAGCAGTACTTC
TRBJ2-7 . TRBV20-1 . CSARSNYEQYF TGCAGTGCTAGGTCCAACTACGAGCAGTACTTC
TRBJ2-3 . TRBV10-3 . CAISETTLSGTQYF TGTGCCATCAGTGAGACTACCCTTAGTGGTACGCAGTATTTT
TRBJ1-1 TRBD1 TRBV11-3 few CASSLVGTGTTEAFF TGTGCCAGCAGCTTAGTTGGGACAGGGACCACTGAAGCTTTCTTT
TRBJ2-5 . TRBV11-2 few CASSDRDLEQYF TGTGCCAGCAGCGACCGGGACTTAGAGCAGTACTTC
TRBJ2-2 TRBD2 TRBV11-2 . CASRYGTSGAGELFF TGTGCCAGCAGGTACGGGACTAGCGGAGCCGGGGAGCTGTTTTTT
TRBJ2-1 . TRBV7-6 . CASSSAYNEQFF TGTGCCAGCAGCTCGGCCTACAATGAGCAGTTCTTC
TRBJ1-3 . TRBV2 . CASRTESLDTIYF TGTGCCAGCAGGACAGAGTCTTTGGACACCATATATTTT
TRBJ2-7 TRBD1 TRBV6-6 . CASSRDSNSEQYF TGTGCCAGCAGCCGGGACAGCAACAGCGAGCAGTACTTC
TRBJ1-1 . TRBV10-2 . CASRELTAVNTEAFF TGCGCCAGCAGGGAGCTGACAGCCGTGAACACTGAAGCTTTCTTT
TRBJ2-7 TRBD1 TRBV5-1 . CASSLGDRDYEQYF TGCGCCAGCAGCTTAGGGGACAGGGACTACGAGCAGTACTTC
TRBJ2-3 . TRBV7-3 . CASSLGSGTPSTDTQYF TGTGCCAGCAGCTTAGGGTCTGGGACACCTAGCACAGATACGCAGTATTTT
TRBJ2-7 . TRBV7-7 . CASSLGASYEQYF TGTGCTAGCAGCTTGGGGGCCTCCTACGAGCAGTACTTC
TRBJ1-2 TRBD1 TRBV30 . CALDRRYGYTF TGTGCCTTGGACAGGCGATATGGCTACACCTTC
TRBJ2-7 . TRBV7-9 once CASSSRGSYEQYF TGTGCCAGCAGCTCCCGGGGTAGCTACGAGCAGTACTTC
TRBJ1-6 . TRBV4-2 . CASSQVQGDTYSPLHF TGTGCCAGCAGCCAAGTTCAAGGGGACACATATTCACCCCTCCACTTT
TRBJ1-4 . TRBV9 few CASSPGDTSNEKLFF TGTGCCAGCAGCCCCGGGGACACTTCCAATGAAAAACTGTTTTTT
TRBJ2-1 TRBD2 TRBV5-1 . CASSSNPGLAGTLHNEQFF TGCGCCAGCAGCTCTAATCCGGGACTAGCGGGAACCCTACATAATGAGCAGTTCTTC
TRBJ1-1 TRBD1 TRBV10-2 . CASFGTGGTNTEAFF TGCGCCAGCTTCGGGACAGGGGGCACGAACACTGAAGCTTTCTTT
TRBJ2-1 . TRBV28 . CASERYRQSSYNEQFF TGTGCCAGCGAGCGATACAGGCAGAGCTCCTACAATGAGCAGTTCTTC
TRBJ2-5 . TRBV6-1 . CASSVDSVETQYF TGTGCCAGCAGTGTTGACAGCGTGGAGACCCAGTACTTC
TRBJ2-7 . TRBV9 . CASSRSGVSPYEQYF TGTGCCAGCAGCCGATCAGGGGTTAGCCCCTACGAGCAGTACTTC
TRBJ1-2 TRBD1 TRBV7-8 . CASSLKSGGEPQTGYTF TGTGCCAGCAGCTTAAAGTCAGGGGGCGAACCACAGACTGGCTACACCTTC
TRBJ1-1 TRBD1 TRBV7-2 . CASSFRTGGTEAFF TGTGCCAGCAGCTTTCGGACAGGGGGCACTGAAGCTTTCTTT
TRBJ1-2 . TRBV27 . CASSTTPLSTGYYGYTF TGTGCCAGCAGCACTACCCCCCTTTCGACAGGTTACTATGGCTACACCTTC
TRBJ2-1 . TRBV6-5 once CASSYVVARGNEQFF TGTGCCAGCAGTTACGTTGTAGCTCGAGGTAATGAGCAGTTCTTC
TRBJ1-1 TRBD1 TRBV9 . CASSVGQGGTEAFF TGTGCCAGCAGCGTCGGACAGGGTGGTACTGAAGCTTTCTTT
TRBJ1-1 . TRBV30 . CAWSAGQLNTEAFF TGTGCCTGGAGCGCTGGACAGTTGAACACTGAAGCTTTCTTT